This TCR beta chain was captured in a study of technical replicates of blood from a few donors. This CDR3 has 14 amino acids. The germline V and J ends were trimmed by 5 bases and 0 bases, with 10 bases remaining between them. CDR1 SGHTA and CDR2 FQGNSA come from the germline V gene. TCRdb keeps only in-frame clones here, not all; method: immunoSEQ multiplex PCR. There are under 80,000 clones in the sample; 89% occur only once, and around 4.9% lies in the top ten. The source material was PBMCs. The V call is TRBV7-2, the J call TRBJ2-5; D is perhaps TRBD1 (6 bases). The TCR sequence derives from a human donor in good health. Some clones in this sample may be carry-over from other donors' samples. Written as DNA, the CDR3 is TGTGCCAGCAGCGTACAGGGATACCAAGAGACCCAGTACTTC. This sequence encodes CASSVQGYQETQYF.